This T cell receptor (beta chain) was identified in a study of T cells after yellow fever vaccination. Each CDR3 protein gets one entry after TCRdb re-called the 5' RACE reads with MiXCR. The data show more than 300,000 distinct CDR3 sequences, about 4.5% seen once. The sample here was PBMCs, taken 15 days after the yellow fever booster vaccination. This TCR came from a man aged 18 to 29 who received the YFV17D yellow fever vaccine.

The CDR3 loop is CSAVAGGPVETQYF. CDR3 sequence (DNA): TGCAGTGCTGTAGCGGGGGGGCCGGTGGAGACCCAGTACTTC. This chain uses TRBV20-1 with TRBJ2-5, with 11 bases aligning to TRBD2. Trimming at V came to 5 bases and at J to 5 bases, leaving 7 bases not matched to a gene. This CDR3 region has 14 residues. Germline V gene lookup returns CDR1 DFQATT and CDR2 SNEGSKA (reference sequence).